This TCR beta chain is drawn from a study of blood T cell repertoires in COVID-19. In regard to this clone: The limits of the CDR3 on the DNA are not certain, so only TCRdb's listed CDR3 is given.

The V gene's germline CDR1 is SGDLS and CDR2 YYNGEE. From its first to its last residue, the CDR3 has 13 amino acids. Repertoires were generated with immunoSEQ multiplex PCR, while TCRdb's copy carries only in-frame clones and drops some. This sample has about 65,000 clones; approximately 80% occur once, and the top ten carry about 15%. The sequence was obtained from a man at least 80 years old with acute or convalescent COVID-19. The chain joins TRBV9 to TRBJ2-7; the table's D call, TRBD2, was not checked against the DNA. What was sequenced was peripheral blood. The CDR3 region is CASSVGPGDEQYF.